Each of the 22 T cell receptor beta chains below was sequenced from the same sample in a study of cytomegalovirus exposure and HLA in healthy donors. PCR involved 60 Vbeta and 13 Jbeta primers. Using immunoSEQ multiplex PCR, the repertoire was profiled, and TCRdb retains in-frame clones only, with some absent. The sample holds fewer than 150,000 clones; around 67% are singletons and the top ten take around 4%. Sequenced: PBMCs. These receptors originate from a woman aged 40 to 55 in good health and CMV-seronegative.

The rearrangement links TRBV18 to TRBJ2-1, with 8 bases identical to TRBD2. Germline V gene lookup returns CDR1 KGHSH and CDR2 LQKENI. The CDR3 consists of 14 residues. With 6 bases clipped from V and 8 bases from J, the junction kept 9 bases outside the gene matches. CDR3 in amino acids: CASSRRTSLDEQFF. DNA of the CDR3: TGTGCCAGCTCTCGACGGACTAGCCTGGATGAGCAGTTCTTC.

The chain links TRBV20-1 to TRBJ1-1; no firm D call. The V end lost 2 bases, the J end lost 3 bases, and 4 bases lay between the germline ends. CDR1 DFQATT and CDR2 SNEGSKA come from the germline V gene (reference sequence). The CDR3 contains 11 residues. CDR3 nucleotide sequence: TGCAGTGCTAGACGGGACACTGAAGCTTTCTTT. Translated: CSARRDTEAFF.

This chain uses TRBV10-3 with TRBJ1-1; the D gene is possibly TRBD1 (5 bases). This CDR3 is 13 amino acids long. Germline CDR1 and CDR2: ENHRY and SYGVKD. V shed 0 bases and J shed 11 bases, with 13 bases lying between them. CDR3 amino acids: CAISESDSGEAFF. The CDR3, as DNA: TGTGCCATCAGTGAGTCTGACAGTGGCGAGGCTTTCTTT.

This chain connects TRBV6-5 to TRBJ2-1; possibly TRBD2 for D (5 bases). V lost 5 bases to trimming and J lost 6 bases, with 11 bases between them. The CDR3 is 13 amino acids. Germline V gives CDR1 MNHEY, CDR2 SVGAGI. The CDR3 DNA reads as TGTGCCAGCAGTCCCGGACTCCCCAATGAGCAGTTCTTC. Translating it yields CASSPGLPNEQFF.

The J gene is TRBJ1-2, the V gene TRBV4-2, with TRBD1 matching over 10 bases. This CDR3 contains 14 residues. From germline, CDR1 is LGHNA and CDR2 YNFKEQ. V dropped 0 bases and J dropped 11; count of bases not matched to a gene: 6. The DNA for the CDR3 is TGTGCCAGCAGCCAAGACTGGACAGGGGGAAGTTACACCTTC. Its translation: CASSQDWTGGSYTF.

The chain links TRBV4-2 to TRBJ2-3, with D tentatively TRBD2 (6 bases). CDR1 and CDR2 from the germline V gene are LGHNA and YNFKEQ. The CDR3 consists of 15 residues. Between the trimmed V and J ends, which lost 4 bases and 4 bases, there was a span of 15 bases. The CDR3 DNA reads TGTGCCAGCAGCCCGGAGGGGATATTGGCAGATACGCAGTATTTT. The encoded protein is CASSPEGILADTQYF.

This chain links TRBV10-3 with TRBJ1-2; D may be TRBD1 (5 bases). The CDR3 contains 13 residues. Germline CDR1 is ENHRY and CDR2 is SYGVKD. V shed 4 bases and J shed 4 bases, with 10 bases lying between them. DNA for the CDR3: TGTGCCATCAGTGCAGACAGCCTCTATGGCTACACCTTC. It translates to CAISADSLYGYTF.

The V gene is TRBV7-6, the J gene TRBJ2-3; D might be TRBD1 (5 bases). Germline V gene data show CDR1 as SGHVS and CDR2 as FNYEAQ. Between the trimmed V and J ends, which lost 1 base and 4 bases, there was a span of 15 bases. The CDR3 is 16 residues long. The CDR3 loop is CASSLVGAASSDTQYF. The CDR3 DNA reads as TGTGCCAGCAGCTTAGTTGGGGCTGCCTCTTCAGATACGCAGTATTTT. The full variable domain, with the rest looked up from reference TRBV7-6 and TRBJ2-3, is GAGVSQSPRYKVTKRGQDVALRCDPISGHVSLYWYRQALGQGPEFLTYFNYEAQQDKSGLPNDRFSAERPEGSISTLTIQRTEQRDSAMYRCASSLVGAASSDTQYFGPGTRLTVL.

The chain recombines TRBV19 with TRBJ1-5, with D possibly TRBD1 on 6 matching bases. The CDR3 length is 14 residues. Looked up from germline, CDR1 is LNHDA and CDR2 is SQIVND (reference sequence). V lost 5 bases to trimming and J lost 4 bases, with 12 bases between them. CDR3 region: CASSLTGRNQPQHF. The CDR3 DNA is TGTGCCAGTAGTCTCACAGGGCGGAATCAGCCCCAGCATTTT.

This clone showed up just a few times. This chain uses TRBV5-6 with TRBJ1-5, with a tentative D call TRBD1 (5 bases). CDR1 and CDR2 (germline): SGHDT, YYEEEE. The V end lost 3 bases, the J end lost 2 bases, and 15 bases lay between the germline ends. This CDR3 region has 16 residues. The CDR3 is CASSSSGGGGNQPQHF. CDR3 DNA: TGTGCCAGCAGCTCATCCGGGGGTGGGGGCAATCAGCCCCAGCATTTT.

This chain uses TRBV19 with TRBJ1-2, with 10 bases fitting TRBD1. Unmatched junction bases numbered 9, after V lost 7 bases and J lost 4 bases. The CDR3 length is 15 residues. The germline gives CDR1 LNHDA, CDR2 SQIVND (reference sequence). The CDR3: CASTMGDRGPYGYTF. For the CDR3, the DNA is TGTGCCAGTACCATGGGGGACAGGGGACCCTATGGCTACACCTTC.

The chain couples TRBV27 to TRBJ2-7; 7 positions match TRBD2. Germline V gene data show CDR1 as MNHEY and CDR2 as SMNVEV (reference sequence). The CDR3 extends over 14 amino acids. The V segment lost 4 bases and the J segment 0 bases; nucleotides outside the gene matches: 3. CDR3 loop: CASSSRGNSYEQYF. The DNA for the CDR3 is TGTGCCAGCAGTTCGCGGGGGAACTCCTACGAGCAGTACTTC.

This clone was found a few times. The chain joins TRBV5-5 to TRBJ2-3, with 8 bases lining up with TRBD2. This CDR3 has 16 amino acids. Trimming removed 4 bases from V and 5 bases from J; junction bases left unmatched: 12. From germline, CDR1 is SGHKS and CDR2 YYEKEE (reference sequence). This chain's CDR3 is CASSPFGGGSVDTQYF. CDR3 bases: TGTGCCAGCAGCCCCTTCGGGGGGGGTTCCGTAGATACGCAGTATTTT. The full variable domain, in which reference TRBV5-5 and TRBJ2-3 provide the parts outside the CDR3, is DAGVTQSPTHLIKTRGQQVTLRCSPISGHKSVSWYQQVLGQGPQFIFQYYEKEERGRGNFPDRFSARQFPNYSSELNVNALLLGDSALYLCASSPFGGGSVDTQYFGPGTRLTVL.

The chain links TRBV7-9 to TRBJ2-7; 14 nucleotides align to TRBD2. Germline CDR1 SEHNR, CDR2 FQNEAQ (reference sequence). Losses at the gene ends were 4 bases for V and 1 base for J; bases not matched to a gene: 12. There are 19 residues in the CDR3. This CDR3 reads CASSSPKGTSGSGSYEQYF. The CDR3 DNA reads TGTGCCAGCAGCTCCCCGAAGGGGACTAGCGGGAGCGGTTCCTACGAGCAGTACTTC.

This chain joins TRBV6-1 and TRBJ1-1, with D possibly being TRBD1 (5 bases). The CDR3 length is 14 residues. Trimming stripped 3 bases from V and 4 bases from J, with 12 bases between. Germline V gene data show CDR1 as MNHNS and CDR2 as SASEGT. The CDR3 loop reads CASSDSWTLTEAFF. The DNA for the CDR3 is TGTGCCAGCAGTGATAGTTGGACACTCACTGAAGCTTTCTTT.

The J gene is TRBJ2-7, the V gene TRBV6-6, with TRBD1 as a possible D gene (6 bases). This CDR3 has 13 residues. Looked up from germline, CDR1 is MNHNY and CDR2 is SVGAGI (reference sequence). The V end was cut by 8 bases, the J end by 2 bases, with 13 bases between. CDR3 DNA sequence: TGTGCCAGCCTGGGACAAAGGGCCTACGAGCAGTACTTC. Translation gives CASLGQRAYEQYF.

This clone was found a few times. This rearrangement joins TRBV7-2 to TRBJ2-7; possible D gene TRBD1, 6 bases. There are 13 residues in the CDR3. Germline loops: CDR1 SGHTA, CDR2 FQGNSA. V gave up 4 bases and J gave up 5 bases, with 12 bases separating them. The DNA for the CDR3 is TGTGCCAGCAGCTATGACAGGTCCGACGAGCAGTACTTC. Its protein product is CASSYDRSDEQYF.

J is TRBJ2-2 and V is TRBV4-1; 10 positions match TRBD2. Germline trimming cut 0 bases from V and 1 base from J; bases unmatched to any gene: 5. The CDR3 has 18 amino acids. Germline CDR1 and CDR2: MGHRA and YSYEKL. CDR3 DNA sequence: TGCGCCAGCAGCCAAGATCGGGCTAGCGGGGGGAACACCGGGGAGCTGTTTTTT. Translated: CASSQDRASGGNTGELFF.

The CDR3 DNA reads as TGTGCCAGCAGTGGGGGGGGATTAAATGGCTACACCTTC. Its protein product is CASSGGGLNGYTF. V usage is TRBV2 and J usage is TRBJ1-2; perhaps TRBD1 as D (5 bases). V lost 4 bases, J lost 6 bases, and 12 bases lay in between. CDR3 size: 13 residues. Germline CDR1 and CDR2: SNHLY and FYNNEI.

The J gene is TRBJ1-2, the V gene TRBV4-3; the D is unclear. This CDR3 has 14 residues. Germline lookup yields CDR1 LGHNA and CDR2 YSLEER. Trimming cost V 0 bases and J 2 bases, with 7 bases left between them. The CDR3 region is CASSQDEWNYGYTF. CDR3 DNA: TGCGCCAGCAGCCAAGACGAGTGGAACTATGGCTACACCTTC.

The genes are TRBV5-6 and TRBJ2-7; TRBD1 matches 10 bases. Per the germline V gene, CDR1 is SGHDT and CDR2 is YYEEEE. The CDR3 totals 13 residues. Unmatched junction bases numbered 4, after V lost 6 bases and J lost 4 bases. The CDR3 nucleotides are TGTGCCAGCAAATGGACAGGGGGGTACGAGCAGTACTTC. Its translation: CASKWTGGYEQYF.

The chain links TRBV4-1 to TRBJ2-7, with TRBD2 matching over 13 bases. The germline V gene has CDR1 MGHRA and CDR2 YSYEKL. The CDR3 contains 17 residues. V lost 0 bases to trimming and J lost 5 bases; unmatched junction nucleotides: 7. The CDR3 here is CASSQDELAGGPDEQYF. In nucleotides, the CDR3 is TGCGCCAGCAGCCAAGATGAACTAGCGGGAGGGCCCGACGAGCAGTACTTC.